Listed below are T cell receptor beta chains from one sample, sequenced in a study of blood T cells in healthy people across ages. In TCRdb, the 5' RACE reads were re-called with MiXCR into one record per CDR3 protein. The sample includes approximately 1,700,000 distinct CDR3 sequences, about two fifths of them seen just once. The material sequenced was blood. These receptors came from a human donor in good health. Each CDR3 is given with its conserved first and last residue. Fields, in order: D gene, clone size, J gene, V gene, CDR3 DNA, CDR3 protein. A D gene is named only where the DNA matches it firmly. Part of the rows lack a size; the others show once, few, many or a class for expanded clones.

>.|.|TRBJ1-2|TRBV11-3
TGTGCCAGCAGCTTAGATGATAGGATCTATGGCTACACCTTC
CASSLDDRIYGYTF
>.|.|TRBJ2-1|TRBV7-3
TGTGCCAGCAGCCCCGCCCCTAGATTCAGGGGCGATGAGCAGTTCTTC
CASSPAPRFRGDEQFF
>.|.|TRBJ1-2|TRBV12-3/TRBV12-4
TGCGCCAGCAGTTTCCGAGACAATTCTGGCTACACCTTC
CASSFRDNSGYTF
>TRBD1|.|TRBJ2-7|TRBV4-3
TGCGCCAGCAGCCAAGAACGAGGGACAGGGATCTACGAGCAGTACTTC
CASSQERGTGIYEQYF
>.|.|TRBJ1-1|TRBV27
TGTGCCAGCAGTTTAGTTAGCACAGGGCGGACTGAAGCTTTCTTT
CASSLVSTGRTEAFF
>.|few|TRBJ2-7|TRBV4-3
TGCGCCAGCAGCCAAGGGGTTCTCGGGATCCTCTACGAGCAGTACTTC
CASSQGVLGILYEQYF
>TRBD2|few|TRBJ2-7|TRBV20-1
TGCAGTGCTGGCAGTGGACTAGCGGGTAGCTCCTACGAGCAGTACTTC
CSAGSGLAGSSYEQYF
>TRBD1|.|TRBJ2-1|TRBV7-9
TGTGCCAGCAGCTTAGCTGACAGGGGCAATGAGCAGTTCTTC
CASSLADRGNEQFF
>.|few|TRBJ1-5|TRBV3-1
TGTGCCAGCAGCCAAGAAAGGGCCATGCCCCAGCATTTT
CASSQERAMPQHF
>TRBD1|.|TRBJ2-1|TRBV12-3/TRBV12-4
TGTGCCAGCAGGGCCGGGACAGGATTGACCTACAATGAGCAGTTCTTC
CASRAGTGLTYNEQFF
>.|.|TRBJ2-7|TRBV6-1
TGTGCCAGCAGTTCCAATGGGGCCTCGTACGAGCAGTACTTC
CASSSNGASYEQYF
>TRBD1|.|TRBJ2-7|TRBV4-1
TGCGCCAGCAGCCATCCACCGGACAGGGGCACCTACGAGCAGTACTTC
CASSHPPDRGTYEQYF
>.|.|TRBJ2-7|TRBV20-1
TGCAGTGTTCAGAAGGGGAACAGGCTCACCTACGAGCAGTACTTC
CSVQKGNRLTYEQYF
>.|few|TRBJ2-5|TRBV5-6
TGTGCCAGCAGCGAACCGGGTGGCGTGACGGAGACCCAGTACTTC
CASSEPGGVTETQYF
>TRBD2|.|TRBJ2-7|TRBV7-9
TGTGCCAGCAGCCACCTAAGACTAGCGGGGGACTACGAGCAGTACTTC
CASSHLRLAGDYEQYF
>TRBD2|.|TRBJ2-1|TRBV4-1
TGCGCCAGCAGCCAAGACTTGGGCCTAGCGGGGAGCAATGAGCAGTTCTTC
CASSQDLGLAGSNEQFF
>.|.|TRBJ1-2|TRBV2
TGTGCCAGCAGCGGGTTGGTGAGCTATGGCTACACCTTC
CASSGLVSYGYTF
>TRBD2|few|TRBJ2-5|TRBV29-1
TGCAGCGTTGGTGTAGCGGGGACACAAGAGACCCAGTACTTC
CSVGVAGTQETQYF
>TRBD1|.|TRBJ2-7|TRBV7-2
TGTGCCAGCAGCTCCTCTGACAGGGGAAACTACGAGCAGTACTTC
CASSSSDRGNYEQYF
>.|few|TRBJ1-5|TRBV12-3/TRBV12-4
TGTGCCAGCAGCCTCGGACAGAACCTCAATCAGCCCCAGCATTTT
CASSLGQNLNQPQHF
>TRBD1|.|TRBJ2-7|TRBV6-5
TGTGCCAGCAGTTACTCGGGACAGGTCACCTACGAGCAGTACTTC
CASSYSGQVTYEQYF
>TRBD2|few|TRBJ2-3|TRBV12-3/TRBV12-4
TGTGCCAGCAGTTCCACTATAGCGGGGGCGGGAGATACGCAGTATTTT
CASSSTIAGAGDTQYF
>TRBD1|.|TRBJ2-7|TRBV5-5
TGTGCCAGCACCTCCCGGAACAGGGGTTCCTACGAGCAGTACTTC
CASTSRNRGSYEQYF
>TRBD2|.|TRBJ2-1|TRBV20-1
TGCAGTGCTAGAGGCCTAGCGGGTTCCTACAATGAGCAGTTCTTC
CSARGLAGSYNEQFF
>.|.|TRBJ1-2|TRBV7-3
TGTGCCAGCAGCCAAGTTCGGCCGTATGGCTACACCTTC
CASSQVRPYGYTF
>TRBD1|.|TRBJ2-2|TRBV7-3
TGTGCCAGCAGCTCCGACAGGGCTGGGACCGGGGAGCTGTTTTTT
CASSSDRAGTGELFF
>.|.|TRBJ1-5|TRBV19
TGTGCCAGTAGTATCACAATCAATCAGCCCCAGCATTTT
CASSITINQPQHF
>.|few|TRBJ1-2|TRBV7-2
TGTGCCAGCACCGCTGGGGCGAACTATGGCTACACCTTC
CASTAGANYGYTF
>TRBD1|.|TRBJ1-2|TRBV12-3/TRBV12-4
TGTGCCAGCAGTCGCCGACAGGGCCCTATTAACTATGGCTACACCTTC
CASSRRQGPINYGYTF
>TRBD1|.|TRBJ1-4|TRBV5-6
TGTGCCAGCAGCTTCGGACAGGGGGGTTGGGAAAAACTGTTTTTT
CASSFGQGGWEKLFF
>.|.|TRBJ2-7|TRBV6-5
TGTGCCAGCAGTTTACAGACAGGAACCTACAATGAGCAGTACTTC
CASSLQTGTYNEQYF
>.|.|TRBJ2-1|TRBV6-5
TGTGCCAGCAGTTACGTTGGCAGGGGTCTCAATGAGCAGTTCTTC
CASSYVGRGLNEQFF
>.|.|TRBJ2-3|TRBV6-2/TRBV6-3
TGTGCCAGCAGTTACTCACTGAAACCACCAGATACGCAGTATTTT
CASSYSLKPPDTQYF
>TRBD1|.|TRBJ1-4|TRBV7-2
TGTGCCAGCAGCCGGGACAGGGCCAAACTGTTTTTT
CASSRDRAKLFF
>.|.|TRBJ2-1|TRBV20-1
TGCAGTGCCCCCAAAATGGCAGGGAGACATGAGCAGTTCTTC
CSAPKMAGRHEQFF
>.|.|TRBJ1-4|TRBV2
TGTGCCAGCGGTCGAATAGGAACTAATGAAAAACTGTTTTTT
CASGRIGTNEKLFF
>.|.|TRBJ2-6|TRBV30
TGTACCTGGAATAGGGGGTCTGGGGCCAACGTCCTGACTTTC
CTWNRGSGANVLTF
>.|few|TRBJ2-1|TRBV2
TGTGCCAGCAGTGAAGTAGTGACAGGTCATGAGCAGTTCTTC
CASSEVVTGHEQFF
>.|.|TRBJ1-2|TRBV4-3
TGCGCCAGCAGCCAAGAGCCCACGACACCCTATGGCTACACCTTC
CASSQEPTTPYGYTF
>TRBD1|few|TRBJ1-4|TRBV12-5
TGTGCTAGTGGTTTTTGGACAGGCGCAACTAATGAAAAACTGTTTTTT
CASGFWTGATNEKLFF
>.|.|TRBJ2-2|TRBV5-5
TGTGCCAGCAGCTTGCATCCAGGATATAACACCGGGGAGCTGTTTTTT
CASSLHPGYNTGELFF
>.|.|TRBJ2-7|TRBV6-5
TGTGCCAGCAATTACTCCGGGACCCTCGCTATAGAGCAGTACTTC
CASNYSGTLAIEQYF
>.|few|TRBJ1-1|TRBV6-6
TGTGCCAGCAAGGACCGCTCAACTGAAGCTTTCTTT
CASKDRSTEAFF
>.|many|TRBJ2-5|TRBV5-6
TGTGCCAGCAGCTTGACGGCCTCCAGGAGAGAGACCCAGTACTTC
CASSLTASRRETQYF
>TRBD2|.|TRBJ2-1|TRBV7-2
TGTGCCAGCAGCAGAACTTTACTAGCGGGGGGGCACAATGAGCAGTTCTTC
CASSRTLLAGGHNEQFF
>TRBD2|.|TRBJ2-7|TRBV27
TGTGCCAGCAGTCCCAGAACCAGGACTAGCGGCTCCTACGAGCAGTACTTC
CASSPRTRTSGSYEQYF
>.|.|TRBJ2-7|TRBV28
TGTGCCAGCAGTTCCCCTGGATATTCTTACGAGCAGTACTTC
CASSSPGYSYEQYF
>TRBD1|once|TRBJ2-7|TRBV16
TGTGCCAGCAGCCCTCCGGGACAGGGTATCGACGAGCAGTACTTC
CASSPPGQGIDEQYF
>.|once|TRBJ1-6|TRBV20-1
TGCAGTGCTAGTGGGCCGGATCCATCGCCCCTCCACTTT
CSASGPDPSPLHF
>TRBD2|once|TRBJ2-1|TRBV20-1
TGCAGTGCCACCCGACTAGCGGGAGGCAATGAGCAGTTCTTC
CSATRLAGGNEQFF
>.|.|TRBJ2-4|TRBV9
TGTGCCAGCAGCTCCGGTTTAGGGGAAAGCAAAGAAGAGCAGTACTTC
CASSSGLGESKEEQYF
>TRBD1|.|TRBJ1-2|TRBV18
TGTGCCAGCTCACCGATTATCCAGGGGGCGCAGGGCTACACCTTC
CASSPIIQGAQGYTF
>TRBD1|.|TRBJ2-1|TRBV6-2/TRBV6-3
TGTGCCAGCAGTTACACGACAGGGCACCGAAACAATGAGCAGTTCTTC
CASSYTTGHRNNEQFF
>.|few|TRBJ1-4|TRBV12-3/TRBV12-4
TGTGCCAGCAGTCCCAAGGGCCCCCTGGCTGTTAATGAAAAACTGTTTTTT
CASSPKGPLAVNEKLFF
>.|.|TRBJ1-6|TRBV7-2
TGTGCCAGCAGCTTAAGCTCGTCATCCATTTCACCCCTCCACTTT
CASSLSSSSISPLHF
>.|few|TRBJ2-3|TRBV7-3
TGTGCCAGCAGCTTCGACGCCACAGATACGCAGTATTTT
CASSFDATDTQYF
>.|.|TRBJ1-5|TRBV28
TGTGCCAGCAGTTTATTGGCCTACAATCAGCCCCAGCATTTT
CASSLLAYNQPQHF